A selection of T cell receptor beta chains follows, all from one sample in a study of STAT3 mutations in large granular lymphocyte leukemia. Clones were sequenced by immunoSEQ multiplex PCR, and TCRdb holds only the in-frame ones, with some missing. The sample yields under 2,500 clones, 60% to 70% seen once. The sequencing input was peripheral blood mononuclear cells. The receptors here all came from a woman aged 50 to 65 with T-cell large granular lymphocyte leukemia. Some clones in this sample may be carry-over from other donors' samples. The conserved cysteine and the conserved F or W are not part of the CDR3 here. Fields, in order: D gene, J gene, V gene, CDR3 protein. A D gene is named only where the DNA matches it firmly.

. | TRBJ2-7 | TRBV7-9 | ASSFGLPAYEQY
. | TRBJ2-5 | TRBV6-5 | ASGRVRETQY
TRBD1 | TRBJ2-1 | TRBV30 | AWSDDRAEQF
TRBD1 | TRBJ2-7 | TRBV5-4 | ASSPDRGSSYEQY
. | TRBJ1-2 | TRBV30 | AWVIQSYGYT
. | TRBJ1-1 | TRBV7-9 | ASSLEGNTEAF
. | TRBJ2-7 | TRBV5-1 | ASSLGGTLLYEQY
. | TRBJ2-3 | TRBV7-9 | ASRHRLTYSTDTQY
. | TRBJ1-2 | TRBV7-8 | ASSLSQVWEIHYGYT
. | TRBJ2-5 | TRBV30 | AWAGRIQETQY
TRBD1 | TRBJ1-2 | TRBV12-5 | ASGLGTGGYNGYT
. | TRBJ1-5 | TRBV18 | ASSPSWGAGDQPQH